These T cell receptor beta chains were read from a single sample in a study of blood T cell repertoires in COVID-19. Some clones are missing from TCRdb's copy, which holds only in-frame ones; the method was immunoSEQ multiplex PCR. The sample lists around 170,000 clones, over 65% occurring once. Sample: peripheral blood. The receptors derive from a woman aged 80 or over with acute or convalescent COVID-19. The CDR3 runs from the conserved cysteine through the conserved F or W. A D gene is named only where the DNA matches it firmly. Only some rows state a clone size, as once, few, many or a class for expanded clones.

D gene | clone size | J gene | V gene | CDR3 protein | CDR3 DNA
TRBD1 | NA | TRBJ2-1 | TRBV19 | CASSKYSDRDNEQFF | TGTGCCAGTAGCAAATACTCTGACAGGGACAATGAGCAGTTCTTC
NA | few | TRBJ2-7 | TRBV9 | CASSPWREELYEQYF | TGTGCCAGCAGCCCCTGGAGAGAGGAGCTCTACGAGCAGTACTTC
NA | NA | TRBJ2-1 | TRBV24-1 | CATSDLPSSYNEQFF | TGTGCCACCAGTGATTTGCCTAGCTCCTACAATGAGCAGTTCTTC
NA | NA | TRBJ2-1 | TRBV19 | CASSPLSAPYNEQFF | TGTGCCAGTAGTCCGCTCAGCGCCCCCTACAATGAGCAGTTCTTC
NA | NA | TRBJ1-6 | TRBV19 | CASSSLGQRVNSPLHF | TGTGCCAGTAGTAGCCTTGGACAGAGAGTCAATTCACCCCTCCACTTT
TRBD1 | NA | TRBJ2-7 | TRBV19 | CASSIATGGTYEQYF | TGTGCCAGTAGTATCGCGACAGGGGGAACCTACGAGCAGTACTTC
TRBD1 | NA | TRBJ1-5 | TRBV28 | CASSLTGGGQPQHF | TGTGCCAGCAGCCTGACAGGGGGTGGACAGCCCCAGCATTTT
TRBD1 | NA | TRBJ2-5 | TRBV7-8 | CASSERRAGGETQYF | TGTGCCAGCAGCGAGAGGCGGGCAGGGGGAGAGACCCAGTACTTC
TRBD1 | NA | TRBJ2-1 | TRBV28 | CASSFSFTGGNEQFF | TGTGCCAGCAGTTTTTCTTTTACAGGGGGGAATGAGCAGTTCTTC
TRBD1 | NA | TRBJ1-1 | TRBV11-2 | CASSLRSGGNFEAFF | TGTGCCAGCAGCTTACGCTCAGGGGGTAATTTTGAAGCTTTCTTT
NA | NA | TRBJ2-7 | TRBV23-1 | CASSQPGYEQYF | TGCGCCAGCAGTCAACCGGGGTACGAGCAGTACTTC
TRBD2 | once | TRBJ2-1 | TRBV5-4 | CASSRSGRATSYNEQFF | TGTGCCAGCAGCCGTAGCGGGAGGGCCACTTCCTACAATGAGCAGTTCTTC
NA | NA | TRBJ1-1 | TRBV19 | CASSRQDGNTEAFF | TGTGCCAGTAGTAGACAGGACGGCAACACTGAAGCTTTCTTT
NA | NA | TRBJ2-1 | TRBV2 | CASSVAGPSYNEQFF | TGTGCCAGCAGTGTGGCAGGCCCCTCCTACAATGAGCAGTTCTTC
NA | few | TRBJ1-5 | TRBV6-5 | CASSSHGRGEGQPQHF | TGTGCCAGCAGTTCCCACGGGAGGGGAGAGGGTCAGCCCCAGCATTTT
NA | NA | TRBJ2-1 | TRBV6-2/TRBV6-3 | CASSYEGSDNEQFF | TGTGCCAGCAGTTACGAGGGTTCCGACAATGAGCAGTTCTTC
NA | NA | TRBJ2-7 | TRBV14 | CASSQDQPSGTKYEQYF | TGTGCCAGCAGCCAAGACCAGCCCAGCGGGACAAAATACGAGCAGTACTTC
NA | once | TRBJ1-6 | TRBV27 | CASRRPGNSPLHF | TGTGCCAGCAGGAGGCCCGGGAATTCACCCCTCCACTTT
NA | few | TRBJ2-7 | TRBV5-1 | CASSFGNSIYEQYF | TGCGCCAGCAGCTTCGGGAACAGCATCTACGAGCAGTACTTC
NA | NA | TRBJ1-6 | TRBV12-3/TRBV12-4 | CASTASGGSPLHF | TGTGCCAGCACCGCATCAGGAGGTTCACCCCTCCACTTT
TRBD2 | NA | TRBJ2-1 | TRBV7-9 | CASQRDLSYNEQFF | TGTGCCAGCCAGCGGGACCTCTCCTACAATGAGCAGTTCTTC
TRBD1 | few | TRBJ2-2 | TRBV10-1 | CANPGQGVRELFF | TGCGCCAACCCGGGACAGGGCGTCCGGGAGCTGTTTTTT
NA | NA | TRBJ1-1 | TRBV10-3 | CAIGDGRNTEAFF | TGTGCCATAGGAGATGGGAGGAACACTGAAGCTTTCTTT
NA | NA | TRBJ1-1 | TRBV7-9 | CASRRTDNTEAFF | TGTGCCAGCAGGAGAACAGACAACACTGAAGCTTTCTTT
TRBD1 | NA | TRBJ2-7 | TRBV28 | CASSKQGTTYEQYF | TGTGCCAGCAGTAAACAGGGGACCACCTACGAGCAGTACTTC
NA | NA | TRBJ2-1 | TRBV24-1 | CATASVYNEQFF | TGTGCCACCGCCAGTGTTTACAATGAGCAGTTCTTC
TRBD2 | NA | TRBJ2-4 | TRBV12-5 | CASARTSGSAKNIQYF | TGTGCTAGTGCCCGGACTAGCGGGAGTGCCAAAAACATTCAGTACTTC
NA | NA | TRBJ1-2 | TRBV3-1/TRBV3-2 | CASSQGQAGTYGYTF | TGTGCCAGCAGCCAAGGGCAAGCGGGGACTTATGGCTACACCTTC
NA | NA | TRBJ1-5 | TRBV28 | CASRTQGYQPQHF | TGTGCCAGCAGGACCCAGGGATACCAGCCCCAGCATTTT
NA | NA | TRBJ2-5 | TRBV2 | CASSQDSGETQYF | TGTGCCAGCAGTCAGGACAGCGGAGAGACCCAGTACTTC
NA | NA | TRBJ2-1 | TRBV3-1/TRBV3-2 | CASSQDSGSYNEQFF | TGTGCCAGCAGCCAAGATTCGGGCTCCTACAATGAGCAGTTCTTC
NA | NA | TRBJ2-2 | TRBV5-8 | CASSRGGGTGELFF | TGTGCCAGCAGCCGGGGAGGTGGGACCGGGGAGCTGTTTTTT
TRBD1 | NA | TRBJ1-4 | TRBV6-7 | CASSYSIRVLGTGDEKLFF | TGTGCCAGCAGTTACTCGATAAGGGTTTTGGGGACAGGGGATGAAAAACTGTTTTTT
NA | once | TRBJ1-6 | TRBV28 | CASKGGFSPLHF | TGTGCCAGCAAAGGGGGATTTTCACCCCTCCACTTT
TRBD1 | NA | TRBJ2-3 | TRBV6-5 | CASMWNRGSTDTQYF | TGTGCCAGCATGTGGAACAGGGGGAGCACAGATACGCAGTATTTT
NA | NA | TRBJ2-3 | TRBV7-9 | CASSLAGPSRMDTQYF | TGTGCCAGCAGCTTAGCGGGCCCCAGTCGTATGGATACGCAGTATTTT
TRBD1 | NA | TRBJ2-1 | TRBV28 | CASSPGQGGPYNEQFF | TGTGCCAGCAGTCCCGGACAGGGAGGACCCTACAATGAGCAGTTCTTC